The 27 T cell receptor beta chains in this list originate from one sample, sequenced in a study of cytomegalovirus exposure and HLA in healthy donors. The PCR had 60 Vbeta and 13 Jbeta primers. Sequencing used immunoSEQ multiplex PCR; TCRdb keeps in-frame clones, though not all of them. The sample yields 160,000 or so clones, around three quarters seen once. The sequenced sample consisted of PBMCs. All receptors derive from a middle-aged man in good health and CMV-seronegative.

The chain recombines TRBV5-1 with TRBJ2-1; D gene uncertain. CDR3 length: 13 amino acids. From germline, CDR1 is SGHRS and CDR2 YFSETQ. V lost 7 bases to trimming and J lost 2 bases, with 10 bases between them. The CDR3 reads CASGFEAYNEQFF. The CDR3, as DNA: TGCGCCAGCGGATTTGAGGCCTACAATGAGCAGTTCTTC.

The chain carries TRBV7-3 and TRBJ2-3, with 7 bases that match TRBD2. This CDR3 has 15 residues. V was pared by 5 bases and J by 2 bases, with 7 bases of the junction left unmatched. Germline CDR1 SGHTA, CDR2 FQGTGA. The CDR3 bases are TGTGCCAGCAGCCCGGGAGGTTTGGACACAGATACGCAGTATTTT. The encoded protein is CASSPGGLDTDTQYF.

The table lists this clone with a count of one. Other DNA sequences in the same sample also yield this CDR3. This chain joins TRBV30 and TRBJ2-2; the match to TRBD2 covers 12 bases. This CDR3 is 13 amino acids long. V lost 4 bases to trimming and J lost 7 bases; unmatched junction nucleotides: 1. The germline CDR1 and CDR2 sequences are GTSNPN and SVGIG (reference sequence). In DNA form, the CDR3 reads TGTGCCTGGACTAGCGGGAGGGGCGGGGAGCTGTTTTTT. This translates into CAWTSGRGGELFF.

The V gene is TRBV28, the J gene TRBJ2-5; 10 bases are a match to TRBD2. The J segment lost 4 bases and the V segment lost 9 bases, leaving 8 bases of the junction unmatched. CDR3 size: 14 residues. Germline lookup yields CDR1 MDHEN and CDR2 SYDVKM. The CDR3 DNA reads TGTGCCAGTCGAGGGGCTAGCGGGAGAGAGACCCAGTACTTC. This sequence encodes CASRGASGRETQYF.

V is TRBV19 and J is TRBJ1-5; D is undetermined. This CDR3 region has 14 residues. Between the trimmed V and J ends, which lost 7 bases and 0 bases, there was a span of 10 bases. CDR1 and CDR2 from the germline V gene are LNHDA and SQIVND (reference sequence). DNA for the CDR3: TGTGCCAGTAAGTCGAGGGATAGCAATCAGCCCCAGCATTTT. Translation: CASKSRDSNQPQHF.

CDR3 nucleotides: TGTGCCAGCAGTTCCGGGAGTAGTCGGGGAGATACGCAGTATTTT. Its protein is CASSSGSSRGDTQYF. This chain connects TRBV28 to TRBJ2-3; D is possibly TRBD2 (6 bases). Germline lookup yields CDR1 MDHEN and CDR2 SYDVKM. Trimming stripped 4 bases from V and 5 bases from J, with 16 bases between. There are 15 residues in the CDR3.

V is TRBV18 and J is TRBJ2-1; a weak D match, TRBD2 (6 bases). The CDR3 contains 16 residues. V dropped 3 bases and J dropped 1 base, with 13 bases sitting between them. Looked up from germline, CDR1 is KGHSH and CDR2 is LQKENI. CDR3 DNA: TGTGCCAGCTCACCCCCATCGGGAGCGTCCTACAATGAGCAGTTCTTC. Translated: CASSPPSGASYNEQFF.

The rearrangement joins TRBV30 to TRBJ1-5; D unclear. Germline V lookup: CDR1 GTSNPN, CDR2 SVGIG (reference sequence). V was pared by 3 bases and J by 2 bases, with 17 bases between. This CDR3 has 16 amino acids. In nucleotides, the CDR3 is TGTGCCTGGAGCCCATCACCCGGTCGTGGCAATCAGCCCCAGCATTTT. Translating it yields CAWSPSPGRGNQPQHF.

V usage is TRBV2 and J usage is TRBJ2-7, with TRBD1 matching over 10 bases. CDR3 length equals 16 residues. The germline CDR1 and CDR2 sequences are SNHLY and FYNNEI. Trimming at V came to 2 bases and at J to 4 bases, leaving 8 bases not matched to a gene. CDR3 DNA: TGTGCCAGCAGTGAATCCGGGACAGGGGTGAGGTACGAGCAGTACTTC. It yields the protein CASSESGTGVRYEQYF.

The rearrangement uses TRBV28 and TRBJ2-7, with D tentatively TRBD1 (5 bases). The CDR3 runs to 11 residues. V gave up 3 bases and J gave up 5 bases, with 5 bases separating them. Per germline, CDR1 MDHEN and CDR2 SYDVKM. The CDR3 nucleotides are TGTGCCAGCAGTTTGACAGACGAGCAGTACTTC. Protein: CASSLTDEQYF.

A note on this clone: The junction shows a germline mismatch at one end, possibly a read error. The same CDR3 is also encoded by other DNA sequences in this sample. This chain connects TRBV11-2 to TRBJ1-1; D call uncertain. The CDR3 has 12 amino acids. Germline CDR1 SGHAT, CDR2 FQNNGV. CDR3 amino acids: CASSFFGDEAFF. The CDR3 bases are TGTGCCAGTAGCTTTTTCGGTGATGAAGCTTTCTTT.

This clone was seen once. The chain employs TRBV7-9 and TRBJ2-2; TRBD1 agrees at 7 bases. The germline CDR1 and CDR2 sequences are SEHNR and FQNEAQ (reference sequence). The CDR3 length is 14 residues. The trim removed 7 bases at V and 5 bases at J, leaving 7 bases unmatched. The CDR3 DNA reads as TGTGCCAGCATCCAATACAGGGGAACCGGGGAGCTGTTTTTT. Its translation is CASIQYRGTGELFF.

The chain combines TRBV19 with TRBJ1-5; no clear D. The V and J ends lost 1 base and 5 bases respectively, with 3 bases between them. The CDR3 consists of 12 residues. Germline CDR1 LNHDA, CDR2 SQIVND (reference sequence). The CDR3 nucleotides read TGTGCCAGTAGTATAGCCGATCAGCCCCAGCATTTT. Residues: CASSIADQPQHF.

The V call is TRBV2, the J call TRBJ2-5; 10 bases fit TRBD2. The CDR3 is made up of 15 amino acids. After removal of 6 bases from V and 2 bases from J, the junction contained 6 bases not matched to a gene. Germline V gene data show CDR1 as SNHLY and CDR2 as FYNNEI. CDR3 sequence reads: CASRKLAGLQETQYF. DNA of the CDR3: TGTGCCAGCAGGAAACTAGCGGGATTACAAGAGACCCAGTACTTC. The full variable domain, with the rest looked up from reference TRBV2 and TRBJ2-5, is EPEVTQTPSHQVTQMGQEVILRCVPISNHLYFYWYRQILGQKVEFLVSFYNNEISEKSEIFDDQFSVERPDGSNFTLKIRSTKLEDSAMYFCASRKLAGLQETQYFGPGTRLLVL.

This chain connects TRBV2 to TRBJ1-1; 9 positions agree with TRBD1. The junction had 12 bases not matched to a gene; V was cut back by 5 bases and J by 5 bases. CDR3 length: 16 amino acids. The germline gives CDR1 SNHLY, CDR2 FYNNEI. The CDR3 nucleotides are TGTGCCAGCAGTCCCTCCACGGGACAGGGAGGGACTGAAGCTTTCTTT. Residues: CASSPSTGQGGTEAFF.

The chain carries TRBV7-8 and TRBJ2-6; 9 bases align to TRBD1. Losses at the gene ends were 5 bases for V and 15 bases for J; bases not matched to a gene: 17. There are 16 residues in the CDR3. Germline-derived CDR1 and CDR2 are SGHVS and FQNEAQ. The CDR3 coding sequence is TGTGCCAGCAGCAATGTCTTAGGGACAGGGTTAGAGGGCCTGACTTTC. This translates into CASSNVLGTGLEGLTF.

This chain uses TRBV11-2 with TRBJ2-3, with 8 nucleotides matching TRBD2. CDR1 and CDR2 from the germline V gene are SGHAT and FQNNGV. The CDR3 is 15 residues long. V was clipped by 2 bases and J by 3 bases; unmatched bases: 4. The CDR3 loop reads CASSLFGRATDTQYF. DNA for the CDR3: TGTGCCAGCAGCTTATTCGGGAGGGCGACAGATACGCAGTATTTT.

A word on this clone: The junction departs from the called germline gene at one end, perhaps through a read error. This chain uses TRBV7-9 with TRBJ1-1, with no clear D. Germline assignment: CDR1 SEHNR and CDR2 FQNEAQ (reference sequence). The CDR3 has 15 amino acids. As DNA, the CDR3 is TGTTCCAGCAGCTTATTGCCGGGAAGGAACACTGAAGCTTTCTTT. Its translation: CSSSLLPGRNTEAFF.

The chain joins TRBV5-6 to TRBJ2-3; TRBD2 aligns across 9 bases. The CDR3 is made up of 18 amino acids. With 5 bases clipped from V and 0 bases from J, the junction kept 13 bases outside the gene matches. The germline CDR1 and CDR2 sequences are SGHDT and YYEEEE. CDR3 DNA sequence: TGTGCCAGCAGTCAAACCGCTAGCGGGACTTCTAGCACAGATACGCAGTATTTT. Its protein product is CASSQTASGTSSTDTQYF.

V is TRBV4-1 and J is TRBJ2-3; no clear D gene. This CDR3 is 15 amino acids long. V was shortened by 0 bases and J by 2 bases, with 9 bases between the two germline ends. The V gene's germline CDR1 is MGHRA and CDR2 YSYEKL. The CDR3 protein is CASSQERSPTDTQYF. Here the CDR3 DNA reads TGCGCCAGCAGCCAAGAGAGGAGTCCCACAGATACGCAGTATTTT.

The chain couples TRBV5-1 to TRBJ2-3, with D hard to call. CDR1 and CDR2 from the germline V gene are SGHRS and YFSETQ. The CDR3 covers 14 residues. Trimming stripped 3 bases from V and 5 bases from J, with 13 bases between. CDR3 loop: CASSSGSVQDTQYF. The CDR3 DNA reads TGCGCCAGCAGCTCGGGTTCCGTTCAAGATACGCAGTATTTT.

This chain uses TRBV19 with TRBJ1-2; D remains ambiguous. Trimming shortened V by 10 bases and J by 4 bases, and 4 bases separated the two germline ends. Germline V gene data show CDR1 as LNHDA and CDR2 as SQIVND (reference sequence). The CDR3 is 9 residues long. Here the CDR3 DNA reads TGTGCCACAGGCTATGGCTACACCTTC. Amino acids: CATGYGYTF.

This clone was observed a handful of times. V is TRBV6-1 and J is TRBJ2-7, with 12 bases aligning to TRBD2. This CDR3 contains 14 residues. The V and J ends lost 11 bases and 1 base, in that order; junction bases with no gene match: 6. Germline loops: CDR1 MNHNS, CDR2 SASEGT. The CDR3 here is CAGMTSGRSYEQYF. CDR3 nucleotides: TGTGCCGGGATGACTAGCGGGAGATCCTACGAGCAGTACTTC.

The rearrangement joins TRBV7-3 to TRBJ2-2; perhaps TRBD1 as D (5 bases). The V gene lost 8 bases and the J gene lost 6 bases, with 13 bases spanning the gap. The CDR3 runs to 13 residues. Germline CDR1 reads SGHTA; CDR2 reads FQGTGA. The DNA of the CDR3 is TGTGCCAGCGGCCGATCAGGGTCCGGGGAGCTGTTTTTT. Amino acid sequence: CASGRSGSGELFF.

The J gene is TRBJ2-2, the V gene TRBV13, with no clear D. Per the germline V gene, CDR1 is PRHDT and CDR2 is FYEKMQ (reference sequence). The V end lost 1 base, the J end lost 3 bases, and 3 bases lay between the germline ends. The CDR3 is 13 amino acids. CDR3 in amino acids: CASSLVYTGELFF. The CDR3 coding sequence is TGTGCCAGCAGCTTAGTCTACACCGGGGAGCTGTTTTTT.

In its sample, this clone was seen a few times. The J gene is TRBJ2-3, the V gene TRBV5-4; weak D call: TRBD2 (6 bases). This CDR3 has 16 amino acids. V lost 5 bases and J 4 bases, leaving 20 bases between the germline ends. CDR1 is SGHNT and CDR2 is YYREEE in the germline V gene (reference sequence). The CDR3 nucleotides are TGTGCCAGCAGGTTAGCGGCTAGCAGGTTCCCAGATACGCAGTATTTT. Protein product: CASRLAASRFPDTQYF.

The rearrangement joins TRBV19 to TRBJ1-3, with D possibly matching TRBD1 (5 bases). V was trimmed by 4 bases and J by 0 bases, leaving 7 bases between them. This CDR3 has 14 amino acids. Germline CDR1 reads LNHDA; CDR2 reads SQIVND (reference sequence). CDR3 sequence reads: CASSNQGSGNTIYF. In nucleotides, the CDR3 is TGTGCCAGTAGTAATCAGGGCTCTGGAAACACCATATATTTT.